This T cell receptor beta chain was observed in a study of blood T cells in healthy people across ages. Together with a sample-barcoded 5' primer, a J-beta primer mix was included in a second PCR lasting about 7 to 12 cycles. TCRdb independently ran MiXCR on the 5' RACE reads; one entry per CDR3 protein. The sample shows about 830,000 distinct CDR3 sequences, around 62% of them seen only once. The donors, aged 6 to 90, were healthy Caucasians from Russia. The receptor's source is a young man in good health. The sample consisted of blood.

DNA for the CDR3: TGTGCCAGCAGCCAAGATAGGGGACTCCAACAGTTCTTC. Its translation is CASSQDRGLQQFF. The chain combines TRBV14 with TRBJ2-1; tentative D call: TRBD2 (6 bases). Trimming shortened V by 0 bases and J by 13 bases, and 13 bases separated the two germline ends. Germline loops: CDR1 SGHDN, CDR2 FVKESK. The CDR3 sequence is 13 residues long.